The 19 T cell receptor beta chains reported below all come from one sample, sequenced in a study of T cells in localized non-small cell lung cancer. Method: immunoSEQ multiplex PCR; TCRdb's copy keeps in-frame clones and lacks some. The data contain about 78,000 clones, about 83% of them singletons. The sample was peripheral blood, taken before any cancer treatment. The origin of the receptors is a man aged 35-75 years with stage I lung adenocarcinoma.

The chain is built from TRBV6-1 and TRBJ1-2; no definite D call. The CDR3 is 11 amino acids. V was pared by 3 bases and J by 6 bases, with 5 bases between. Germline values: CDR1 MNHNS, CDR2 SASEGT. The CDR3 protein is CASSEWDGYTF. In DNA form, the CDR3 reads TGTGCCAGCAGTGAGTGGGATGGCTACACCTTC.

The V gene is TRBV19, the J gene TRBJ1-3; possible D gene TRBD1, 5 bases. Germline CDR1 LNHDA, CDR2 SQIVND (reference sequence). This CDR3 spans 13 amino acids. Trimming shortened V by 4 bases and J by 4 bases, and 8 bases separated the two germline ends. The chain's CDR3 is CASSTGLGNTIYF. CDR3 coding DNA: TGTGCCAGTAGTACGGGGCTCGGAAACACCATATATTTT.

The chain employs TRBV30 and TRBJ2-1; tentatively, D is TRBD1 or TRBD2 (6 bases each). The V gene lost 0 bases and the J gene lost 3 bases, with 9 bases spanning the gap. Germline CDR1 and CDR2: GTSNPN and SVGIG (reference sequence). This CDR3 contains 14 residues. CDR3 sequence (DNA): TGTGCCTGGAGTGTAGGGGGACTCTACAATGAGCAGTTCTTC. Amino acids: CAWSVGGLYNEQFF.

V gene TRBV6-5 combines with J gene TRBJ2-1; D ambiguous. V gave up 2 bases and J gave up 0 bases, with 11 bases separating them. Looked up from germline, CDR1 is MNHEY and CDR2 is SVGAGI. This CDR3 has 16 residues. The CDR3 DNA reads as TGTGCCAGCAGTTACAGCGCCCAGAGCTCCTACAATGAGCAGTTCTTC. Translating it yields CASSYSAQSSYNEQFF.

The chain couples TRBV6-1 to TRBJ1-5, with D possibly being TRBD1 (5 bases). There are 15 residues in the CDR3. Germline CDR1 reads MNHNS; CDR2 reads SASEGT. Trimming removed 4 bases from V and 4 bases from J, with 14 bases in between. For the CDR3, the DNA is TGTGCCAGCAGTGTCCGACAGATTCTAAATCAGCCCCAGCATTTT. Translation: CASSVRQILNQPQHF.

This clone has just one count. The V call is TRBV18, the J call TRBJ1-1; D not certain. The germline V gene encodes CDR1 KGHSH and CDR2 LQKENI. The V and J ends lost 3 bases and 7 bases respectively, with 18 bases between them. The CDR3 covers 15 residues. DNA of the CDR3: TGTGCCAGCTCACCCCTGTCGTTGATCAGAAGTGAAGCTTTCTTT. Amino acid sequence: CASSPLSLIRSEAFF.

CDR3: CASSLFSEQYF. The CDR3 coding sequence is TGCGCCAGCAGCTTGTTCAGCGAGCAGTACTTC. The chain employs TRBV5-1 and TRBJ2-7; D remains unclear. CDR1 and CDR2 (germline): SGHRS, YFSETQ. With 1 base removed from V and 6 bases from J, the gap between germline ends came to 5 bases. This CDR3 spans 11 amino acids.

The J gene is TRBJ1-3, the V gene TRBV18, with D perhaps TRBD1 (6 bases). This CDR3 has 16 amino acids. V lost 6 bases and J lost 4, with 19 bases in between. CDR1 is KGHSH, CDR2 LQKENI, per germline. This CDR3 reads CASSPNLGQSGNTIYF. DNA for the CDR3: TGTGCCAGCTCCCCGAACCTCGGACAGTCCGGAAACACCATATATTTT.

CDR3 sequence: CASSLSQGARSVAFF. CDR3 nucleotides: TGTGCCAGCAGCCTTTCACAGGGGGCTCGTAGTGTCGCTTTCTTT. The J gene is TRBJ1-1, the V gene TRBV2, with 9 positions matching TRBD1. J lost 11 bases, V lost 6 bases, and 16 bases had no gene match. The CDR3 sequence is 15 residues long. Per germline, CDR1 SNHLY and CDR2 FYNNEI.

V and J are TRBV19 and TRBJ2-4; D may be TRBD1 or TRBD2 (7 bases each). Trimming removed 5 bases at V and 3 bases at J, with 14 bases between. CDR1 and CDR2 (germline): LNHDA, SQIVND (reference sequence). The CDR3 loop spans 15 amino acids. The CDR3 protein is CASSGRGGGKNIQYF. In DNA form, the CDR3 reads TGTGCCAGTAGTGGCAGGGGGGGTGGCAAAAACATTCAGTACTTC.

The chain has TRBV7-9 and TRBJ2-3; 9 bases are a match to TRBD2. CDR3 size: 16 residues. The V segment lost 5 bases and the J segment 0 bases; nucleotides outside the gene matches: 6. Germline V gene sequence: CDR1 SEHNR, CDR2 FQNEAQ (reference sequence). The CDR3 region has the DNA TGTGCCAGCAGCCCTAAGACTAGCGGTAGCACAGATACGCAGTATTTT. It yields the protein CASSPKTSGSTDTQYF.

The chain has TRBV5-1 and TRBJ2-7; the D is unclear. With 3 bases removed from V and 2 bases from J, the gap between germline ends came to 12 bases. This CDR3 is built from 14 residues. Germline V gives CDR1 SGHRS, CDR2 YFSETQ. This chain's CDR3 is CASSSSTGTYEQYF. The DNA of the CDR3 is TGCGCCAGCAGCTCCAGCACCGGCACCTACGAGCAGTACTTC.

CDR3 DNA: TGTGCCAGTAGTTTTACAGGGCGAGCAGATACGCAGTATTTT. Residues: CASSFTGRADTQYF. The rearrangement joins TRBV19 to TRBJ2-3; possibly TRBD1 for D (6 bases). Trimming cost V 5 bases and J 4 bases, with 13 bases left between them. CDR3 length equals 14 residues. The germline CDR1 and CDR2 sequences are LNHDA and SQIVND (reference sequence). The whole variable domain, remainder taken from reference TRBV19 and TRBJ2-3, is DGGITQSPKYLFRKEGQNVTLSCEQNLNHDAMYWYRQDPGQGLRLIYYSQIVNDFQKGDIAEGYSVSREKKESFPLTVTSAQKNPTAFYLCASSFTGRADTQYFGPGTRLTVL.

J is TRBJ2-2 and V is TRBV5-1, with D perhaps TRBD1 (5 bases). The CDR3 covers 14 residues. Germline V gene lookup returns CDR1 SGHRS and CDR2 YFSETQ. V lost 8 bases, J lost 1 base, and 12 bases lay in between. Here the CDR3 reads CASSQGWNTGELFF. The CDR3 bases are TGCGCCAGTTCCCAGGGATGGAACACCGGGGAGCTGTTTTTT.

CDR3 nucleotides: TGTGCCAGCAGCGGGGAGTTCAGTAGTAGGTTCTTC. This translates into CASSGEFSSRFF. The V call is TRBV2, the J call TRBJ2-1; D might be TRBD2 (5 bases). This CDR3 spans 12 amino acids. Germline-derived CDR1 and CDR2 are SNHLY and FYNNEI. Trimming took off 6 bases at V and 15 bases at J, with 18 bases between the two ends.

This clone has more than one count but fewer than ten. The CDR3 sequence is CASSPGPSGGPPPYNEQFF. CDR3 DNA: TGTGCCAGCAGCCCCGGGCCTAGCGGGGGGCCACCACCCTACAATGAGCAGTTCTTC. V gene TRBV7-9 combines with J gene TRBJ2-1; TRBD2 agrees at 11 bases. V lost 5 bases to trimming and J lost 2 bases; unmatched junction nucleotides: 14. This CDR3 has 19 residues. The germline CDR1 and CDR2 sequences are SEHNR and FQNEAQ (reference sequence). The full variable domain, with the rest looked up from reference TRBV7-9 and TRBJ2-1, is DTGVSQNPRHKITKRGQNVTFRCDPISEHNRLYWYRQTLGQGPEFLTYFQNEAQLEKSRLLSDRFSAERPKGSFSTLEIQRTEQGDSAMYLCASSPGPSGGPPPYNEQFFGPGTRLTVL.

The chain combines TRBV9 with TRBJ1-5; D not certain. CDR1 is SGDLS and CDR2 is YYNGEE in the germline V gene. The CDR3 consists of 15 residues. Between the trimmed V and J ends, which lost 8 bases and 0 bases, there was a span of 15 bases. The CDR3 DNA sequence: TGTGCCAGTTGCGGCCCGGTGGGTAGCAATCAGCCCCAGCATTTT. Translation gives CASCGPVGSNQPQHF.

In regard to this clone: The identical CDR3 is also encoded by other nucleotide sequences in the sample. The V call is TRBV4-1, the J call TRBJ1-2, with D tentatively TRBD1 (6 bases). The germline V and J ends were trimmed by 6 bases and 1 base, with 9 bases remaining between them. This CDR3 is built from 13 residues. The germline V gene has CDR1 MGHRA and CDR2 YSYEKL. The DNA of the CDR3 is TGCGCCAGCAGTCAACAGGGTAACTATGGCTACACCTTC. Protein product: CASSQQGNYGYTF.

V is TRBV27 and J is TRBJ2-7, with D hard to call. Germline values: CDR1 MNHEY, CDR2 SMNVEV (reference sequence). The ends were cut back, 2 bases at V and 2 bases at J, with 16 bases in the middle. The CDR3 is 16 residues long. This CDR3 reads CASSLKPPDGPYEQYF. CDR3 nucleotide sequence: TGTGCCAGCAGTTTAAAACCCCCCGACGGCCCCTACGAGCAGTACTTC.